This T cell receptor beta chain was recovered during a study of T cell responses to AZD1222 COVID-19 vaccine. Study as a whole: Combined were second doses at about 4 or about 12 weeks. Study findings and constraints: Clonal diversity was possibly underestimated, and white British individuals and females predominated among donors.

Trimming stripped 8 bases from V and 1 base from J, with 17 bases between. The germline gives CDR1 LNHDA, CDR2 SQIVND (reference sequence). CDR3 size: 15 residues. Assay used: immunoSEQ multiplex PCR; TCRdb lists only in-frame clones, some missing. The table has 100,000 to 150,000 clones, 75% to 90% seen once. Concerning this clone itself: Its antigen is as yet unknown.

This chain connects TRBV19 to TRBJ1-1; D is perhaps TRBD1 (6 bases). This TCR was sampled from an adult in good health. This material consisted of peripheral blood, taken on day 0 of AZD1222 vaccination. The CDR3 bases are TGTGCCAGTCAATCCCGGGGGCGAGGGAACACTGAAGCTTTCTTT. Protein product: CASQSRGRGNTEAFF.